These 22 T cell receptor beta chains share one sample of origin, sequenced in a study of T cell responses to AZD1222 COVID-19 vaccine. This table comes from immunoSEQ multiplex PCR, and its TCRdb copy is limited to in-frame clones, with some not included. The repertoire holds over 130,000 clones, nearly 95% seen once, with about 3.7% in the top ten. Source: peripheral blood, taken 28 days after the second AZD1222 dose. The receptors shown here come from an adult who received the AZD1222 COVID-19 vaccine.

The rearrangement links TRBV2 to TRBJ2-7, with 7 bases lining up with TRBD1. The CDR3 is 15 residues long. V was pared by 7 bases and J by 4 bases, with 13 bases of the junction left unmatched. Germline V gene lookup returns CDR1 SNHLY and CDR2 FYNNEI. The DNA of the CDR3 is TGTGCCAGCACCCTCCGGACAGGCCCTTGGTACGAGCAGTACTTC. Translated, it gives CASTLRTGPWYEQYF. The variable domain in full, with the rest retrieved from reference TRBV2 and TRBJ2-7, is EPEVTQTPSHQVTQMGQEVILRCVPISNHLYFYWYRQILGQKVEFLVSFYNNEISEKSEIFDDQFSVERPDGSNFTLKIRSTKLEDSAMYFCASTLRTGPWYEQYFGPGTRLTVT.

CDR3 region: CASSIRNRNYGYTF. CDR3 nucleotides: TGTGCCAGTAGTATTAGAAACAGAAACTATGGCTACACCTTC. The chain recombines TRBV19 with TRBJ1-2; D not certain. This CDR3 spans 14 amino acids. From germline, CDR1 is LNHDA and CDR2 SQIVND (reference sequence). V gave up 3 bases and J gave up 2 bases, with 10 bases separating them.

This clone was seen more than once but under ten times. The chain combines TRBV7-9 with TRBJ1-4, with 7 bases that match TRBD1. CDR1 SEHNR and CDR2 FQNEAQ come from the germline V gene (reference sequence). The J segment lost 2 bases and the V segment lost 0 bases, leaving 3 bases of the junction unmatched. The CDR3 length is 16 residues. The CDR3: CASSLATGVTNEKLFF. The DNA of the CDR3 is TGTGCCAGCAGCTTAGCTACAGGGGTGACTAATGAAAAACTGTTTTTT.

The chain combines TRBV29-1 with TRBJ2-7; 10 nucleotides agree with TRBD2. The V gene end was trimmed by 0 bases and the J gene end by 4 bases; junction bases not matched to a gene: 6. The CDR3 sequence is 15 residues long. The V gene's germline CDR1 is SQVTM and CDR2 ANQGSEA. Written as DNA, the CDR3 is TGCAGCGTTGAAGATCTGTCTAGCGGGAGTTACGAGCAGTACTTC. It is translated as CSVEDLSSGSYEQYF.

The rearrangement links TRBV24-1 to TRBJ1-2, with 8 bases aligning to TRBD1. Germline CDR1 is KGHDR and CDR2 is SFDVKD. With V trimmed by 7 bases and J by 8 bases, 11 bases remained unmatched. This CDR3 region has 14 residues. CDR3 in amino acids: CATSLSGTGGGYTF. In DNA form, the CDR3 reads TGTGCCACCAGCTTATCCGGGACAGGCGGCGGCTACACCTTC.

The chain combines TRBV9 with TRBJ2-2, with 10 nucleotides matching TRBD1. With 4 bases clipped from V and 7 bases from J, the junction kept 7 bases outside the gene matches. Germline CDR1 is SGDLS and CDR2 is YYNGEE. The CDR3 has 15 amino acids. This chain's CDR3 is CASSPRTGGNGELFF. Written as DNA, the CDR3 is TGTGCCAGCAGCCCGCGGACAGGGGGAAACGGGGAGCTGTTTTTT.

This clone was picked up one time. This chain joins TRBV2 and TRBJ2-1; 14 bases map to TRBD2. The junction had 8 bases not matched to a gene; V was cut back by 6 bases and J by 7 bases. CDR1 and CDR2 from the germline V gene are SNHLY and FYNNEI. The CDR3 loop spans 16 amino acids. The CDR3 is CASSGMTSGRVNEQFF. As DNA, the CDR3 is TGTGCCAGCAGCGGAATGACTAGCGGGAGGGTGAATGAGCAGTTCTTC.

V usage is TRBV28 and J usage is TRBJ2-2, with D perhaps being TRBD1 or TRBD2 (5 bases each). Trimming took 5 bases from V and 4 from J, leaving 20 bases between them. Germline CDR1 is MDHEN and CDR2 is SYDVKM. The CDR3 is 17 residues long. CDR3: CASSQRPGRDLTGELFF. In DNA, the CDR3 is TGTGCCAGCAGTCAGAGACCGGGACGCGACCTCACCGGGGAGCTGTTTTTT. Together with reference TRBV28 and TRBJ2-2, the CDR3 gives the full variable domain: DVKVTQSSRYLVKRTGEKVFLECVQDMDHENMFWYRQDPGLGLRLIYFSYDVKMKEKGDIPEGYSVSREKKERFSLILESASTNQTSMYLCASSQRPGRDLTGELFFGEGSRLTVL.

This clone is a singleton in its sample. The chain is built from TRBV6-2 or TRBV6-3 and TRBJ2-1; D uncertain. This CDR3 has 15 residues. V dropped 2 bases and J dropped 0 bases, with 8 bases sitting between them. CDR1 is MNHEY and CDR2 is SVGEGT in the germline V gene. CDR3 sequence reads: CASSYPAGSYNEQFF. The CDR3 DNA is TGTGCCAGCAGTTACCCGGCAGGCTCCTACAATGAGCAGTTCTTC.

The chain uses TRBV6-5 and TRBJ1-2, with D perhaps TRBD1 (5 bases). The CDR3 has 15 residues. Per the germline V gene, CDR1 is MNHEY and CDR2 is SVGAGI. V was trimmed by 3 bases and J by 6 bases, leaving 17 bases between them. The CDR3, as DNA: TGTGCCAGCAGTTATTTTACAGGCCCACTTCATGGCTACACCTTC. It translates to CASSYFTGPLHGYTF.

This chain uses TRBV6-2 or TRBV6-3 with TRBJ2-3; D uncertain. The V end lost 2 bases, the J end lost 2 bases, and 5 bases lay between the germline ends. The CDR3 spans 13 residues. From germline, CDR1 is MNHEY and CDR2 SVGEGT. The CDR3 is CASSYTNTDTQYF. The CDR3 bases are TGTGCCAGCAGTTACACTAACACAGATACGCAGTATTTT.

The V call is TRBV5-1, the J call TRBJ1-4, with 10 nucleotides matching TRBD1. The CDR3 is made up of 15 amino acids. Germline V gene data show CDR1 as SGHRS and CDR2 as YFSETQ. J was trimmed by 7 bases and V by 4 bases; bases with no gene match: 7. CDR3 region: CASSLSGTGAEKLFF. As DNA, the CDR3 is TGCGCCAGCAGCCTGTCCGGGACAGGGGCTGAAAAACTGTTTTTT.

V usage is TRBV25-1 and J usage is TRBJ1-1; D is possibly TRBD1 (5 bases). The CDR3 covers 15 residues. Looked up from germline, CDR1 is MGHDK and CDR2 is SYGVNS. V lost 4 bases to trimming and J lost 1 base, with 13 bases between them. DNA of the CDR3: TGTGCCAGCAGTGTGTCGGGGCGTCAGAACACTGAAGCTTTCTTT. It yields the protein CASSVSGRQNTEAFF.

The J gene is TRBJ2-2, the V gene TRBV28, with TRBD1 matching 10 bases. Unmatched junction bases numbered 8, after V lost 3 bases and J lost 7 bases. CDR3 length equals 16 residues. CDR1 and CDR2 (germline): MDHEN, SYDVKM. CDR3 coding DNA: TGTGCCAGCAGTTTTGACGGGACAGGGGATAACGGGGAGCTGTTTTTT. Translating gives CASSFDGTGDNGELFF.

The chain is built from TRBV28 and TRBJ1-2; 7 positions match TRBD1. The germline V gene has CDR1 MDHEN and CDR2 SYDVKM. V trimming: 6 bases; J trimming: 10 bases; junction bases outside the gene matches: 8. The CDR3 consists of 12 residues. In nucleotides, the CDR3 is TGTGCCAGCAGGCTGACAGGGAACCCCTACACCTTC. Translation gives CASRLTGNPYTF.

CDR3 region: CASSWTQGAVGYTF. Here the CDR3 DNA reads TGCGCCAGCAGCTGGACCCAGGGGGCGGTTGGCTACACCTTC. The V and J genes are TRBV5-1 and TRBJ1-2; 8 bases fit TRBD1. The germline V gene encodes CDR1 SGHRS and CDR2 YFSETQ. This CDR3 has 14 residues. V was pared by 3 bases and J by 7 bases, with 8 bases of the junction left unmatched.

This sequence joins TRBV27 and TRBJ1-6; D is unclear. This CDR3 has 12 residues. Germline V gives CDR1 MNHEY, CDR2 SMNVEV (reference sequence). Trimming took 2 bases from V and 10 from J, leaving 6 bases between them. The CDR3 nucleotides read TGTGCCAGCAGTTTAATAGGGTCACCCCTCCACTTT. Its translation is CASSLIGSPLHF.

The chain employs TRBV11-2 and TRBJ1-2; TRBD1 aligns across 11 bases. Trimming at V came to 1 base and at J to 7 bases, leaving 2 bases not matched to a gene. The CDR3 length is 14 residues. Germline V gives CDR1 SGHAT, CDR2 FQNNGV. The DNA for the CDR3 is TGTGCCAGCAGCTTAGGGACAGGGGGCTTTGGCTACACCTTC. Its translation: CASSLGTGGFGYTF.

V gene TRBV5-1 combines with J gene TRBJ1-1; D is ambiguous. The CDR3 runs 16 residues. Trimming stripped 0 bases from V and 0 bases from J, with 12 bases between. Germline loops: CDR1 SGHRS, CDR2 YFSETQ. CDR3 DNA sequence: TGCGCCAGCAGCTTGGGAAATAACCTCGTGAACACTGAAGCTTTCTTT. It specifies CASSLGNNLVNTEAFF.

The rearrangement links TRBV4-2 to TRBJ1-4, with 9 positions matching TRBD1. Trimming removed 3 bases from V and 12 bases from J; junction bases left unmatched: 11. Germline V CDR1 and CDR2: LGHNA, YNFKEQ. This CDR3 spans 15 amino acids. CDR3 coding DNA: TGTGCCAGCAGCCACTTACAGGGGGCGAGGGGGGAACTGTTTTTT. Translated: CASSHLQGARGELFF.

This CDR3 reads CSVYSAGTGGRAFF. The CDR3 coding sequence is TGCAGCGTTTACTCGGCCGGGACAGGGGGCCGAGCTTTCTTT. The chain couples TRBV29-1 to TRBJ1-1; 12 nucleotides agree with TRBD1. Germline trimming cut 5 bases from V and 10 bases from J; bases unmatched to any gene: 11. CDR3 size: 14 residues. Germline loops: CDR1 SQVTM, CDR2 ANQGSEA.

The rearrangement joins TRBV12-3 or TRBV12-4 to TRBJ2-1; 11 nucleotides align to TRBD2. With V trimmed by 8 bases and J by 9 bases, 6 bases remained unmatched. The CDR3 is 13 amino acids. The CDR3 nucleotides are TGTGCCAGCGCCCTACTAGCGGGAGTTGAGCAGTTCTTC. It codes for CASALLAGVEQFF.